This T cell receptor (beta chain) was found in a study of shared clonotypes between healthy human individuals. At the level of the study: Three CD4 naive, three CD4 memory, two CD8 naive and one CD8 memory plate were used per donor.

Trimming stripped 4 bases from V and 6 bases from J, with 9 bases between. The CDR3 contains 13 residues. Germline loops: CDR1 SNHLY, CDR2 FYNNEI. This clone appeared many times. At deep level, the assay was performed. Produced via immunoSEQ multiplex PCR; TCRdb's table is partial and in-frame only. The data show about 1.1 million clones, roughly 80% seen once. The sequenced sample was memory CD4+ T cells from PBMCs. Subset here: CD45RA-negative fraction. The sequence was collected from a man between 18 and 35 years old in good health. Some clones in this sample may be carry-over from other donors' samples. This chain links TRBV2 with TRBJ2-2; TRBD2 is a possible D gene (6 bases). The CDR3: CASSGRGAGELFF. The CDR3 nucleotides are TGTGCCAGCAGTGGGAGGGGCGCCGGGGAGCTGTTTTTT.